A single sample is the source of the 16 T cell receptor beta chains below, sequenced in a study of technical replicates of blood from a handful of donors. Assay: immunoSEQ multiplex PCR; the TCRdb copy retains only in-frame clones and omits some. The sample includes approximately 82,000 clones, about 91% seen only once; the top ten take about 0.4%. The sequenced sample consisted of T cells isolated from PBMCs. The source is a human donor in good health. Some clones in this sample may be carry-over from other donors' samples.

The V and J genes are TRBV19 and TRBJ1-1; 10 bases map to TRBD1. Germline values: CDR1 LNHDA, CDR2 SQIVND (reference sequence). The V gene end was trimmed by 8 bases and the J gene end by 1 base; junction bases not matched to a gene: 4. The length of the CDR3 is 14 residues. Here the CDR3 reads CASQRTGGNTEAFF. The CDR3 bases are TGTGCCAGTCAGAGGACAGGGGGGAACACTGAAGCTTTCTTT. The whole variable domain, remainder taken from reference TRBV19 and TRBJ1-1, is DGGITQSPKYLFRKEGQNVTLSCEQNLNHDAMYWYRQDPGQGLRLIYYSQIVNDFQKGDIAEGYSVSREKKESFPLTVTSAQKNPTAFYLCASQRTGGNTEAFFGQGTRLTVV.

The chain recombines TRBV28 with TRBJ1-1; D gene uncertain. Germline V gene sequence: CDR1 MDHEN, CDR2 SYDVKM. The V gene lost 2 bases and the J gene lost 0 bases, with 4 bases spanning the gap. This CDR3 comprises 13 residues. The DNA of the CDR3 is TGTGCCAGCAGTTTACGGGTGAACACTGAAGCTTTCTTT. Translation: CASSLRVNTEAFF.

Here the CDR3 DNA reads TGTGCCAGTAGATCCACCCCAGCGGGGTCTGAAGCTTTCTTT. Residues: CASRSTPAGSEAFF. V and J are TRBV19 and TRBJ1-1; D uncertain. Looked up from germline, CDR1 is LNHDA and CDR2 is SQIVND (reference sequence). Trimming shortened V by 6 bases and J by 6 bases, and 17 bases separated the two germline ends. There are 14 residues in the CDR3.

The sample holds one count of this clone. V is TRBV5-6 and J is TRBJ1-6, with TRBD1 matching over 8 bases. The ends lost 5 bases at V and 9 bases at J; junction bases unmatched: 4. The CDR3 contains 13 residues. Germline values: CDR1 SGHDT, CDR2 YYEEEE. In DNA, the CDR3 is TGTGCCAGCAGTGAGACAGGGGTTTCACCCCTCCACTTT. As protein: CASSETGVSPLHF.

V and J are TRBV18 and TRBJ1-5; no clear D gene. V was cut by 0 bases and J by 4 bases, with 10 bases left in between. From germline, CDR1 is KGHSH and CDR2 LQKENI. This CDR3 is 15 amino acids long. CDR3 region: CASSPPPGGNQPQHF. The CDR3 DNA reads TGTGCCAGCTCACCACCGCCGGGTGGAAATCAGCCCCAGCATTTT.

The chain employs TRBV20-1 and TRBJ2-7; 10 positions match TRBD2. Per germline, CDR1 DFQATT and CDR2 SNEGSKA (reference sequence). The CDR3 extends over 11 amino acids. In DNA form, the CDR3 reads TGCAGCGGGCTAGCGGGAGACGAGCAGTACTTC. Its translation is CSGLAGDEQYF.

This clone was detected only once. The chain joins TRBV9 to TRBJ2-7; tentatively, D is TRBD2 (6 bases). The CDR3 contains 15 residues. Trimming removed 4 bases from V and 6 bases from J, with 20 bases in between. CDR1 is SGDLS, CDR2 YYNGEE, per germline. This chain's CDR3 is CASSPSPGTPLEQYF. CDR3 in DNA: TGTGCCAGCAGCCCATCCCCCGGGACTCCGCTCGAGCAGTACTTC.

V and J are TRBV11-3 and TRBJ1-3; 7 bases align to TRBD1. V dropped 5 bases and J dropped 4; count of bases not matched to a gene: 5. The CDR3 is 14 residues long. Germline CDR1 and CDR2: SGHNT and YENEEA. Written as DNA, the CDR3 is TGTGCCAGCAGCCAACAGGGGCCGGGAAACACCATATATTTT. Its protein product is CASSQQGPGNTIYF. The entire variable domain, with the rest obtained from reference TRBV11-3 and TRBJ1-3, is as follows: EAGVVQSPRYKIIEKKQPVAFWCNPISGHNTLYWYLQNLGQGPELLIRYENEEAVDDSQLPKDRFSAERLKGVDSTLKIQPAELGDSAVYLCASSQQGPGNTIYFGEGSWLTVV.

The J gene is TRBJ2-2, the V gene TRBV7-8, with a possible D match to TRBD1 (6 bases). The germline CDR1 and CDR2 sequences are SGHVS and FQNEAQ. CDR3 length equals 16 residues. V lost 5 bases to trimming and J lost 2 bases, with 15 bases between them. CDR3 in DNA: TGTGCCAGCAGCCAGTCAGAAGGGGGTAACACCGGGGAGCTGTTTTTT. This encodes CASSQSEGGNTGELFF.

This clone was recorded only once. The gene calls are TRBV7-8 and TRBJ1-2; D not certain. The germline gives CDR1 SGHVS, CDR2 FQNEAQ. This CDR3 has 14 amino acids. Trimming removed 5 bases from V and 4 bases from J, with 14 bases in between. Here the CDR3 DNA reads TGTGCCAGCAGCCAGGATGAGGGCCTCTATGGCTACACCTTC. It yields the protein CASSQDEGLYGYTF. The whole variable domain, remainder taken from reference TRBV7-8 and TRBJ1-2, is GAGVSQSPRYKVAKRGQDVALRCDPISGHVSLFWYQQALGQGPEFLTYFQNEAQLDKSGLPSDRFFAERPEGSVSTLKIQRTQQEDSAVYLCASSQDEGLYGYTFGSGTRLTVV.

The chain uses TRBV30 and TRBJ2-7, with TRBD2 as a possible D gene (7 bases). Germline-derived CDR1 and CDR2 are GTSNPN and SVGIG (reference sequence). The length of the CDR3 is 11 residues. Trimming removed 5 bases from V and 6 bases from J, with 11 bases in between. DNA of the CDR3: TGTGCCTGGGGGGGGGCGAGCGAGCAGTACTTC. This sequence encodes CAWGGASEQYF.

As to this clone: The identical CDR3 is also encoded by other nucleotide sequences in the sample. The chain has TRBV28 and TRBJ1-2, with 10 bases fitting TRBD1. Trimming at V came to 3 bases and at J to 2 bases, leaving 0 bases not matched to a gene. The length of the CDR3 is 14 residues. The germline V gene has CDR1 MDHEN and CDR2 SYDVKM. In DNA, the CDR3 is TGTGCCAGCAGTTTGACAGGGGGCAACTATGGCTACACCTTC. It codes for CASSLTGGNYGYTF.

This rearrangement joins TRBV5-1 to TRBJ2-3; 7 positions match TRBD2. This CDR3 region has 15 residues. Germline V gene data show CDR1 as SGHRS and CDR2 as YFSETQ. Losses at the gene ends were 0 bases for V and 0 bases for J; bases not matched to a gene: 1. The CDR3 DNA sequence: TGCGCCAGCAGCTTGGGTAGCGGGAGCACAGATACGCAGTATTTT. Amino acids: CASSLGSGSTDTQYF.

V and J are TRBV2 and TRBJ2-2, with unresolved D. V was shortened by 7 bases and J by 5 bases, with 11 bases between the two germline ends. The CDR3 extends over 13 amino acids. Germline CDR1 reads SNHLY; CDR2 reads FYNNEI. CDR3 in DNA: TGTGCCAGCAACCACCAGGCTACCGGGGAGCTGTTTTTT. This codes for CASNHQATGELFF.

The chain links TRBV6-1 to TRBJ1-1; 7 bases are shared with TRBD1. J gave up 3 bases and V 5 bases, and 3 bases lay outside the gene matches. CDR3 size: 13 residues. Germline V gene data show CDR1 as MNHNS and CDR2 as SASEGT. The DNA of the CDR3 is TGTGCCAGCAGTCCCAGGGGGGACACTGAAGCTTTCTTT. Translated, it gives CASSPRGDTEAFF.

The chain is built from TRBV7-9 and TRBJ2-5, with 9 bases lining up with TRBD2. The J call may be mistaken, given a closer DNA end match to TRBJ2-7. Germline-derived CDR1 and CDR2 are SEHNR and FQNEAQ (reference sequence). The CDR3 spans 14 residues. CDR3 loop: CASSLARGGSEQYF. For the CDR3, the DNA is TGTGCCAGCAGCTTAGCGCGGGGGGGAAGCGAGCAGTACTTC.